Below, 20 T cell receptor beta chains from the same sample are listed, as sequenced in a study of memory CD8 T cells in hepatitis C reinfection. Data came from immunoSEQ multiplex PCR; TCRdb stores just in-frame clones and leaves some out. The sample has approximately 6,300 clones; over 75% are singletons. The time point: pre-reinfection, 55 to 20 weeks before reinfection detection. Sorted cells were sequenced directly ex vivo without any in vitro expansion. The sequencing sample was made of naive CD8+ T cells sorted from blood. All receptors derive from a man between 45 and 60 years old with hepatitis C virus infection.

This chain uses TRBV28 with TRBJ2-7; 10 nucleotides line up with TRBD2. Unmatched junction bases numbered 7, after V lost 5 bases and J lost 6 bases. The V gene's germline CDR1 is MDHEN and CDR2 SYDVKM. The CDR3 consists of 14 residues. CDR3 region: CASSPLAGAFEQYF. The CDR3, as DNA: TGTGCCAGCAGTCCCCTAGCGGGGGCATTCGAGCAGTACTTC.

The rearrangement joins TRBV30 to TRBJ2-2; D might be TRBD2 (6 bases). Germline-derived CDR1 and CDR2 are GTSNPN and SVGIG (reference sequence). The CDR3 contains 12 residues. Trimming took 5 bases from V and 9 from J, leaving 13 bases between them. CDR3 DNA sequence: TGTGCCTGGGCGCGGGACGTGAGGGAGCTGTTTTTT. The encoded protein is CAWARDVRELFF.

The V gene is TRBV15, the J gene TRBJ2-7, with D perhaps matching TRBD2 (5 bases). Trimming shortened V by 1 base and J by 5 bases, and 12 bases separated the two germline ends. The CDR3 has 14 amino acids. The germline V gene encodes CDR1 LNHNV and CDR2 YYDKDF (reference sequence). CDR3 region: CATSRGLGSDEQYF. In nucleotides, the CDR3 is TGTGCCACCAGCAGAGGGTTGGGTAGCGACGAGCAGTACTTC.

The chain recombines TRBV13 with TRBJ2-7; D gene uncertain. Germline loops: CDR1 PRHDT, CDR2 FYEKMQ (reference sequence). The CDR3 sequence is 14 residues long. V lost 4 bases and J 5 bases, leaving 15 bases between the germline ends. In DNA form, the CDR3 reads TGTGCCAGCAGCTCGAACCCCCCGAGGAACGAGCAGTACTTC. Translation: CASSSNPPRNEQYF. The variable domain in full, with the rest retrieved from reference TRBV13 and TRBJ2-7, is AAGVIQSPRHLIKEKRETATLKCYPIPRHDTVYWYQQGPGQDPQFLISFYEKMQSDKGSIPDRFSAQQFSDYHSELNMSSLELGDSALYFCASSSNPPRNEQYFGPGTRLTVT.

V is TRBV27 and J is TRBJ2-1, with 10 bases that match TRBD2. Germline V gene lookup returns CDR1 MNHEY and CDR2 SMNVEV (reference sequence). V gave up 2 bases and J gave up 7 bases; unmatched junction bases: 8. CDR3 length: 16 residues. CDR3 nucleotide sequence: TGTGCCAGCAGTTTAAGCAGCGGGAGGGTTCATAATGAGCAGTTCTTC. Translated: CASSLSSGRVHNEQFF.

In the case of this clone: A read error is the likely source, as a far larger clone sits one nucleotide away. V gene TRBV5-1 combines with J gene TRBJ1-1; 10 bases match TRBD1. This CDR3 is 14 amino acids long. Germline V gene sequence: CDR1 SGHRS, CDR2 YFSETQ. The trim removed 3 bases at V and 3 bases at J, leaving 2 bases unmatched. The chain's CDR3 is CASSSGTGDTEAFF. In DNA form, the CDR3 reads TGCGCCAGCAGCTCCGGGACAGGGGACACTGAAGCTTTCTTT.

The CDR3 sequence: CPGSVGTSGRYYEQYF. In nucleotides, the CDR3 is TGTCCTGGGAGTGTTGGGACTAGCGGGAGATACTACGAGCAGTACTTC. The chain uses TRBV22-1 and TRBJ2-7; the DNA was not compared with TRBD2, the D call given in the table. TRBV22-1 corresponds to a pseudogene. This CDR3 region has 16 residues.

This chain connects TRBV30 to TRBJ1-5; a weak D match, TRBD1 (6 bases). Germline CDR1 GTSNPN, CDR2 SVGIG (reference sequence). The ends were cut back, 0 bases at V and 7 bases at J, with 28 bases in the middle. This CDR3 has 19 residues. The CDR3 region is CAWSVGAGTSGSGRQPQHF. DNA for the CDR3: TGTGCCTGGAGTGTGGGGGCTGGGACCTCAGGATCGGGGCGGCAGCCCCAGCATTTT. Full variable domain (remainder filled in from reference TRBV30 and TRBJ1-5): SQTIHQWPATLVQPVGSPLSLECTVEGTSNPNLYWYRQAAGRGLQLLFYSVGIGQISSEVPQNLSASRPQDRQFILSSKKLLLSDSGFYLCAWSVGAGTSGSGRQPQHFGDGTRLSIL.

The rearrangement uses TRBV10-3 and TRBJ1-1, with D maybe TRBD1 (5 bases). V was pared by 6 bases and J by 4 bases, with 12 bases between. Germline assignment: CDR1 ENHRY and CDR2 SYGVKD. The CDR3 contains 13 residues. The CDR3 is CAIRKGSTTEAFF. The DNA for the CDR3 is TGTGCCATCAGGAAGGGGTCGACCACTGAAGCTTTCTTT.

The CDR3 DNA sequence: TGTGCCAGCAAATCCGGGACACTTTCCTACGAGCAGTACTTC. Its protein is CASKSGTLSYEQYF. The rearrangement links TRBV2 to TRBJ2-7; tentative D call: TRBD1 (6 bases). CDR3 length: 14 amino acids. The V and J ends lost 7 bases and 1 base respectively, with 14 bases between them. Germline V gene data show CDR1 as SNHLY and CDR2 as FYNNEI.

This clone was detected only once. The rearrangement uses TRBV28 and TRBJ2-7; 10 bases align to TRBD1. J was trimmed by 5 bases and V by 5 bases; bases with no gene match: 6. Germline CDR1 reads MDHEN; CDR2 reads SYDVKM. The CDR3 is made up of 14 amino acids. Written as DNA, the CDR3 is TGTGCCAGCAGTCCTGGGACAGGGGTCCACGAGCAGTACTTC. Encoded protein: CASSPGTGVHEQYF.

The chain has TRBV28 and TRBJ2-7, with 7 bases lining up with TRBD1. The V segment lost 3 bases and the J segment 2 bases; nucleotides outside the gene matches: 7. This CDR3 comprises 15 residues. Germline V gene sequence: CDR1 MDHEN, CDR2 SYDVKM. CDR3 residues: CASSFIGQETYEQYF. CDR3 nucleotides: TGTGCCAGCAGTTTCATCGGACAGGAGACCTACGAGCAGTACTTC.

The chain uses TRBV25-1 and TRBJ2-1, with 9 bases identical to TRBD1. The CDR3 is made up of 12 amino acids. Germline loops: CDR1 MGHDK, CDR2 SYGVNS. In DNA, the CDR3 is TGTGGGACAGGGGATGACTACAATGAGCAGTTCTTC. Its protein is CGTGDDYNEQFF.

The chain joins TRBV13 to TRBJ1-1; 11 bases line up with TRBD1. The V segment lost 4 bases and the J segment 3 bases; nucleotides outside the gene matches: 4. Germline V gene sequence: CDR1 PRHDT, CDR2 FYEKMQ (reference sequence). The length of the CDR3 is 15 residues. The CDR3 bases are TGTGCCAGCAGCTCGGAGGGACAGGGGGACACTGAAGCTTTCTTT. It translates to CASSSEGQGDTEAFF.

In its sample, this clone was seen a few times. The chain couples TRBV5-1 to TRBJ2-7; 7 bases fit TRBD1. Losses at the gene ends were 3 bases for V and 3 bases for J; bases not matched to a gene: 6. Germline CDR1 SGHRS, CDR2 YFSETQ. This CDR3 is 14 amino acids long. This chain's CDR3 is CASSYGDSFYEQYF. In nucleotides, the CDR3 is TGCGCCAGCAGCTACGGGGACAGCTTCTACGAGCAGTACTTC.

The CDR3 loop is CASSTQGLASYNEQFF. The DNA for the CDR3 is TGTGCCAGCAGCACGCAGGGACTAGCAAGTTACAATGAGCAGTTCTTC. This chain joins TRBV5-6 and TRBJ2-1, with 9 bases matching TRBD2. The CDR3 is 16 residues long. Unmatched junction bases numbered 9, after V lost 4 bases and J lost 4 bases. In germline, CDR1 is SGHDT, CDR2 YYEEEE.

The chain is built from TRBV30 and TRBJ1-5, with 9 bases lining up with TRBD1. Looked up from germline, CDR1 is GTSNPN and CDR2 is SVGIG (reference sequence). The CDR3 totals 15 residues. V was clipped by 5 bases and J by 3 bases; unmatched bases: 8. The CDR3, as DNA: TGTGCCTGGGCCCTACAGGGGGCCATCAATCAGCCCCAGCATTTT. This translates into CAWALQGAINQPQHF.

This chain joins TRBV27 and TRBJ1-6; D ambiguous. The germline V and J ends were trimmed by 2 bases and 0 bases, with 8 bases remaining between them. CDR3 length equals 16 residues. Germline V gene sequence: CDR1 MNHEY, CDR2 SMNVEV (reference sequence). CDR3 DNA sequence: TGTGCCAGCAGTTTAGGACTCAGCTCCTATAATTCACCCCTCCACTTT. It encodes CASSLGLSSYNSPLHF.

The gene calls are TRBV30 and TRBJ2-7, with a possible D match to TRBD1 (6 bases). The V gene lost 8 bases and the J gene lost 2 bases, with 19 bases spanning the gap. CDR1 GTSNPN and CDR2 SVGIG come from the germline V gene (reference sequence). The CDR3 has 14 residues. CDR3: CAQTIPGHTYEQYF. In DNA, the CDR3 is TGTGCCCAGACCATTCCGGGACACACCTACGAGCAGTACTTC. The whole variable domain, filled in from reference TRBV30 and TRBJ2-7, reads SQTIHQWPATLVQPVGSPLSLECTVEGTSNPNLYWYRQAAGRGLQLLFYSVGIGQISSEVPQNLSASRPQDRQFILSSKKLLLSDSGFYLCAQTIPGHTYEQYFGPGTRLTVT.

V usage is TRBV4-1 and J usage is TRBJ2-7; D is possibly TRBD1 (6 bases). Germline loops: CDR1 MGHRA, CDR2 YSYEKL. Trimming cost V 6 bases and J 3 bases, with 15 bases left between them. This CDR3 region has 14 residues. The CDR3, as DNA: TGCGCCAGCAGGCCGGACAGCTACCACTACGAGCAGTACTTC. Its protein product is CASRPDSYHYEQYF.